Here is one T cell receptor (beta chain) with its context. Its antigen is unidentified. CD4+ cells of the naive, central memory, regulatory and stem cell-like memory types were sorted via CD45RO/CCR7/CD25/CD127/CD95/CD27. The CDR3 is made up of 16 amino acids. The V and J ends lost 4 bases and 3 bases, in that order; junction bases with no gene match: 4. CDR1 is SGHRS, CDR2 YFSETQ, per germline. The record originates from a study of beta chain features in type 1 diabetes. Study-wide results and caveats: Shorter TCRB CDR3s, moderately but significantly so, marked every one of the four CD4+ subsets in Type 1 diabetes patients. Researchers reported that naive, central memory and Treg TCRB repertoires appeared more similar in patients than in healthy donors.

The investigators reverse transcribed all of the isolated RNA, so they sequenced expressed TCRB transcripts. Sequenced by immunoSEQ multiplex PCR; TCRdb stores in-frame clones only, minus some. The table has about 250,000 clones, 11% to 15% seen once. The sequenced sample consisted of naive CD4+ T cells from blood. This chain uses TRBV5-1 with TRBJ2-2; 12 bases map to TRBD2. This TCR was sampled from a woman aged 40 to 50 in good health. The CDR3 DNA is TGCGCCAGCAGCAAGACTAGCGGGGGACACACCGGGGAGCTGTTTTTT. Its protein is CASSKTSGGHTGELFF.